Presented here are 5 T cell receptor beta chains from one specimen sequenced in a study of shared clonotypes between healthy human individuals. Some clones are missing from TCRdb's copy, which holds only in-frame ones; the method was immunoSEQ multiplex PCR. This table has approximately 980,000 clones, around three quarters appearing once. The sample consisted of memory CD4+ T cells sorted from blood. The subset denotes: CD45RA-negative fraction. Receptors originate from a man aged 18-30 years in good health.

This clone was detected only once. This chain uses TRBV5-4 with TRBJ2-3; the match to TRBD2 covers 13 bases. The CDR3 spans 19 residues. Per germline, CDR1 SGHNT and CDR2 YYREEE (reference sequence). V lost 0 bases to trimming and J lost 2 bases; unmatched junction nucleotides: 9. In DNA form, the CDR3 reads TGTGCCAGCAGCTTGGGTCAACTAGCGGGGGGGAGGGACACAGATACGCAGTATTTT. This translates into CASSLGQLAGGRDTDTQYF.

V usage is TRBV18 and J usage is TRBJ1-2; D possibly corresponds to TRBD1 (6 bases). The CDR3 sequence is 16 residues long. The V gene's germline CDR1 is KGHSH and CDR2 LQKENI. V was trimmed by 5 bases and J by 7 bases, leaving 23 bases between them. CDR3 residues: CASSGGGDLSLAGYTF. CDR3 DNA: TGTGCCAGCTCAGGAGGGGGGGACCTCTCCCTAGCTGGCTACACCTTC.

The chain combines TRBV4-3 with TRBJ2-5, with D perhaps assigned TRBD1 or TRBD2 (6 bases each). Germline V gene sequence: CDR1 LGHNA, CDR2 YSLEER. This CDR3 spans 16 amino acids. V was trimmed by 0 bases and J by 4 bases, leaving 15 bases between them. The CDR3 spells CASSQDYGGRGETQYF. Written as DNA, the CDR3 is TGCGCCAGCAGCCAAGATTATGGGGGGCGCGGAGAGACCCAGTACTTC.

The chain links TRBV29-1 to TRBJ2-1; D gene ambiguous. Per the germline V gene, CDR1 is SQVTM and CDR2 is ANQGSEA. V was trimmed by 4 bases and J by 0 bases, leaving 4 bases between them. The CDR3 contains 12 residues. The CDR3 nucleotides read TGCAGCGTTGGAATCTCCTACAATGAGCAGTTCTTC. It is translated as CSVGISYNEQFF.

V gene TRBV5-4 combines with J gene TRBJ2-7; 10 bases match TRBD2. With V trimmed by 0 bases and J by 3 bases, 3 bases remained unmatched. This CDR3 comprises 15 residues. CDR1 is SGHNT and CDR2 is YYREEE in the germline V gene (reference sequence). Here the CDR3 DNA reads TGTGCCAGCAGCTTGGAACTAGCGGGAAACTACGAGCAGTACTTC. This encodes CASSLELAGNYEQYF. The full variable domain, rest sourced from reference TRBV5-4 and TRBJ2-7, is ETGVTQSPTHLIKTRGQQVTLRCSSQSGHNTVSWYQQALGQGPQFIFQYYREEENGRGNFPPRFSGLQFPNYSSELNVNALELDDSALYLCASSLELAGNYEQYFGPGTRLTVT.